This T cell receptor (beta chain) was identified during a study of blood T cell repertoires in COVID-19. Study at large: Sources were T cells, B-cell-depleted T cells, or PBMCs; the material itself was cDNA or gDNA.

The assay was immunoSEQ multiplex PCR, and TCRdb's table has in-frame clones only and misses some. The sample comprises fewer than 200,000 clones, more than 65% of which are singletons, and 9.5% to 13% rests with the top ten. The junction had 7 bases not matched to a gene; V was cut back by 0 bases and J by 2 bases. Per germline, CDR1 SGHVS and CDR2 FQNEAQ. The CDR3 has 16 residues. The sequencing sample was made of peripheral blood. The rearrangement joins TRBV7-8 to TRBJ2-7, with 7 bases fitting TRBD2. The receptor's source is a man between 70 and 80 years old with active or convalescent COVID-19. The CDR3 sequence: CASSLAGGGTTYEQYF. The CDR3, as DNA: TGTGCCAGCAGCTTAGCGGGCGGGGGAACTACCTACGAGCAGTACTTC.